This is a list of T cell receptor beta chains from one sample in a study of molecular identifiers for immune sequencing clone quantification. TCRdb used MiXCR to reprocess the PCR reads, holding one entry per CDR3 protein. The sample lists 400,000 to 600,000 distinct CDR3 sequences; 25% were seen once. The sequenced sample was naive CD8+ T cells from blood, with Jurkat cell RNA spiked in. These receptor sequences come from a human donor in good health. Some libraries in this study had Jurkat cell RNA spiked in. Each CDR3 is given with its conserved first and last residue. A D gene is named only where the DNA matches it firmly. Size is stated for part of the rows, as once, few or many counts, or as a class when the clone is expanded.

size	length	D	V	J	DNA	CDR3
many	14	TRBD1	TRBV20-1	TRBJ1-1	TGCAGTGCTAGGGACAGGGCTCTGTACACTGAAGCTTTCTTT	CSARDRALYTEAFF
many	16	-	TRBV4-2	TRBJ1-1	TGTGCCAGCAGCCAAGAAAAAGCCTCATTTGACACTGAAGCTTTCTTT	CASSQEKASFDTEAFF
few	13	TRBD2	TRBV20-1	TRBJ2-7	TGCAGTGCTCTAGCGGTCATCTCCTACGAGCAGTACTTC	CSALAVISYEQYF
-	14	-	TRBV6-6	TRBJ1-1	TGTGCCAGCAGTTACTATCCGGGTAACACTGAAGCTTTCTTT	CASSYYPGNTEAFF
-	13	-	TRBV10-3	TRBJ2-1	TGTGCCATCAGTGAGTTCACGAGCGATGAGCAGTTCTTC	CAISEFTSDEQFF
-	15	-	TRBV4-3	TRBJ2-7	TGCGCCAGCAGCCAAGGGAGGGGGGCGTTTTACGAGCAGTACTTC	CASSQGRGAFYEQYF
-	13	-	TRBV6-2/TRBV6-3	TRBJ2-3	TGTGCCAGCAGTTCCCGGGCGGCAGCTACGCAGTATTTT	CASSSRAAATQYF
-	16	TRBD1	TRBV6-1	TRBJ2-1	TGTGCCAGCAGCCCGACAGGGGTAGTTATAGACAATGAGCAGTTCTTC	CASSPTGVVIDNEQFF
-	15	TRBD2	TRBV7-9	TRBJ2-7	TGTGCCAGCACCGCCTCTGGAGCGGGAGCTGACGAGCAGTACTTC	CASTASGAGADEQYF
-	13	-	TRBV19	TRBJ2-1	TGTGCCAGTAGTATCCCAGGGCCCAATGAGCAGTTCTTC	CASSIPGPNEQFF
many	11	-	TRBV28	TRBJ1-1	TGTGCCAGCAGTGGTTGGGTTGGGGCTTTCTTT	CASSGWVGAFF
many	14	-	TRBV5-8	TRBJ1-1	TGTGCCAGCAGCTTGTTGGCCAGAAACACTGAAGCTTTCTTT	CASSLLARNTEAFF
-	13	-	TRBV12-3/TRBV12-4	TRBJ2-3	TGTGCCAGCAGTTTTCAGCCCGGGGATACGCAGTATTTT	CASSFQPGDTQYF
few	19	TRBD2	TRBV5-4	TRBJ2-2	TGTGCCAGCAGCGCCGCCTTCAGTAGCGGGGGGGCCGGTACCGGGGAGCTGTTTTTT	CASSAAFSSGGAGTGELFF
few	16	TRBD2	TRBV7-6	TRBJ2-7	TGTGCCAGCAGCTTAGAAGCTAGCGGGGGGCACTACGAGCAGTACTTC	CASSLEASGGHYEQYF